Listed below are T cell receptor beta chains from one sample, sequenced in a study of cytomegalovirus exposure and HLA in healthy donors. Data came from immunoSEQ multiplex PCR; TCRdb stores just in-frame clones and leaves some out. This table has about 160,000 clones, approximately 96% appearing once. Material: PBMCs. The receptors originated from a woman under 30 in good health and CMV-seronegative. Both conserved end residues are trimmed from each CDR3. The D gene is left open where the match is weak.

V gene	D gene	J gene	CDR3 protein
TRBV4-2	NA	TRBJ1-2	ASSQALTGNYGYT
TRBV4-1	NA	TRBJ1-5	ASSQVRLGAYSNQPQH
TRBV13	NA	TRBJ2-5	ASSVRSSAIEETQY
TRBV13	TRBD1	TRBJ1-2	ASSLGGQGLSPDYGYT
TRBV29-1	NA	TRBJ2-3	SVVQGVPDTQY
TRBV2	NA	TRBJ1-1	AERQATEAF
TRBV7-2	TRBD1	TRBJ2-4	ASSLGGQGTKNIQY
TRBV7-7	NA	TRBJ2-7	ASSPSSDSYEQY
TRBV7-3	TRBD2	TRBJ2-7	ASSLGLGPYEQY
TRBV7-3	NA	TRBJ2-3	ASSLAGATDTQY
TRBV30	NA	TRBJ2-7	AWSIVRGWNEQY
TRBV5-6	TRBD2	TRBJ2-1	ASRSGLAGYNEQF
TRBV19	NA	TRBJ1-2	ASRAGGGYT
TRBV7-6	NA	TRBJ1-6	ASSPLSSPLH